These 9 T cell receptor beta chains came from one sample sequenced in a study of beta chain features in type 1 diabetes. Overall study findings and caveats: Type 1 diabetes patients had moderately but significantly shorter TCRB CDR3s in all four CD4+ subsets.

Their cognate antigens are unknown. The study reverse transcribed the entire isolated RNA, so it sequenced expressed TCRB transcripts. The protocol was immunoSEQ multiplex PCR, while the TCRdb copy is restricted to in-frame clones and leaves out a portion. This table holds around 250,000 clones, roughly 14% found once. Sequenced input: naive CD4+ T cells from blood. The receptors were sampled from a man between 25 and 39 years old with type 1 diabetes.

The CDR3 here is CASSLGSSGGDEQFF. The DNA of the CDR3 is TGTGCCAGCAGCTTGGGTTCTAGCGGGGGTGATGAGCAGTTCTTC. The chain recombines TRBV11-2 with TRBJ2-1, with 10 nucleotides matching TRBD2. This CDR3 contains 15 residues. The ends lost 3 bases at V and 8 bases at J; junction bases unmatched: 7. Germline V CDR1 and CDR2: SGHAT, FQNNGV.

The sample holds a few counts of this clone. The chain links TRBV11-2 to TRBJ1-1; D call uncertain. V lost 0 bases and J 6 bases, leaving 14 bases between the germline ends. CDR3 size: 15 residues. Germline V gene lookup returns CDR1 SGHAT and CDR2 FQNNGV. The CDR3 sequence is CASSLEPPGLAEAFF. CDR3 sequence (DNA): TGTGCCAGCAGCTTAGAACCCCCAGGACTCGCTGAAGCTTTCTTT. Complete variable domain (other parts from reference TRBV11-2 and TRBJ1-1): EAGVAQSPRYKIIEKRQSVAFWCNPISGHATLYWYQQILGQGPKLLIQFQNNGVVDDSQLPKDRFSAERLKGVDSTLKIQPAKLEDSAVYLCASSLEPPGLAEAFFGQGTRLTVV.

This clone has only a few counts. Other DNA sequences in this specimen translate into the identical CDR3. The chain has TRBV4-1 and TRBJ2-7; 8 nucleotides agree with TRBD1. The CDR3 is 15 residues long. With V trimmed by 4 bases and J by 0 bases, 5 bases remained unmatched. From germline, CDR1 is MGHRA and CDR2 YSYEKL. The CDR3 DNA reads TGCGCCAGCAGCCCAGGACAGGGACCCTCCTACGAGCAGTACTTC. It translates to CASSPGQGPSYEQYF.

This chain uses TRBV2 with TRBJ2-1, with TRBD2 identical over 10 bases. V lost 5 bases to trimming and J lost 4 bases; unmatched junction nucleotides: 2. Per germline, CDR1 SNHLY and CDR2 FYNNEI. This CDR3 spans 14 amino acids. The chain's CDR3 is CASSSGREYNEQFF. In DNA form, the CDR3 reads TGTGCCAGCAGTAGCGGGAGGGAGTACAATGAGCAGTTCTTC.

Only a few counts were recorded for this clone. V and J are TRBV4-2 and TRBJ1-1, with D unresolved. Germline V gives CDR1 LGHNA, CDR2 YNFKEQ. The V end was cut by 1 base, the J end by 3 bases, with 12 bases between. The CDR3 consists of 15 residues. In DNA, the CDR3 is TGTGCCAGCAGCCAAGGTCACAGCCCATACACTGAAGCTTTCTTT. Translating gives CASSQGHSPYTEAFF.

This sequence joins TRBV6-5 and TRBJ1-5; D gene ambiguous. From germline, CDR1 is MNHEY and CDR2 SVGAGI. Trimming shortened V by 0 bases and J by 2 bases, and 11 bases separated the two germline ends. The CDR3 totals 16 residues. CDR3 bases: TGTGCCAGCAGTTACTCTGCCAGTCTGGGCAATCAGCCCCAGCATTTT. It encodes CASSYSASLGNQPQHF.

The table lists this clone with a few counts. The chain links TRBV27 to TRBJ2-5; perhaps TRBD1 as D (5 bases). The CDR3 has 15 amino acids. Trimming cost V 8 bases and J 0 bases, with 16 bases left between them. Looked up from germline, CDR1 is MNHEY and CDR2 is SMNVEV (reference sequence). CDR3 region: CASRNENRNQETQYF. The CDR3 bases are TGTGCCAGCCGTAATGAGAACAGGAACCAAGAGACCCAGTACTTC.

This chain joins TRBV7-9 and TRBJ2-7; 10 positions agree with TRBD2. CDR3 size: 14 residues. In germline, CDR1 is SEHNR, CDR2 FQNEAQ (reference sequence). J was trimmed by 7 bases and V by 2 bases; bases with no gene match: 5. DNA for the CDR3: TGTGCCAGCAGCTTAAACGTAGCGGGAGGAGAGCAGTACTTC. Translated: CASSLNVAGGEQYF.

Regarding this clone: Other nucleotide sequences from this sample produce the same CDR3. The rearrangement joins TRBV9 to TRBJ2-3; tentatively, D is TRBD2 (6 bases). CDR3 length equals 12 residues. Trimming took 5 bases from V and 4 from J, leaving 8 bases between them. Germline values: CDR1 SGDLS, CDR2 YYNGEE. As DNA, the CDR3 is TGTGCCAGCAGTCCGGGAGCAGATACGCAGTATTTT. This encodes CASSPGADTQYF. The variable domain in full, completed from reference TRBV9 and TRBJ2-3, reads DSGVTQTPKHLITATGQRVTLRCSPRSGDLSVYWYQQSLDQGLQFLIQYYNGEERAKGNILERFSAQQFPDLHSELNLSSLELGDSALYFCASSPGADTQYFGPGTRLTVL.